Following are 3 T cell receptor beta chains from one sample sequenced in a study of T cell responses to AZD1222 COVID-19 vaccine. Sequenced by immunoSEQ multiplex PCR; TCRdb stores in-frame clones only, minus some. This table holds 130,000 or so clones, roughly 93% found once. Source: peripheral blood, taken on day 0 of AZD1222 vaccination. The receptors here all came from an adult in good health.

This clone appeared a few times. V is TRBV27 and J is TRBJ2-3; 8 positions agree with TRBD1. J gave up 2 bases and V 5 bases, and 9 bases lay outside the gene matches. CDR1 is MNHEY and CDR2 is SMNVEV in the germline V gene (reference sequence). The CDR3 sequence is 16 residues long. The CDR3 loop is CASSIHPTGDTDTQYF. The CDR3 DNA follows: TGTGCCAGCAGTATCCACCCGACAGGGGACACAGATACGCAGTATTTT.

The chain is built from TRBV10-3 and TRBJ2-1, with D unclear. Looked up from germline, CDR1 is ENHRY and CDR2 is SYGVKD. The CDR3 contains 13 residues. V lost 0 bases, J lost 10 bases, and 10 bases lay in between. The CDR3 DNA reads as TGTGCCATCAGTGAGTCTGGCAGCCCGGAGCAGTTCTTC. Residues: CAISESGSPEQFF.

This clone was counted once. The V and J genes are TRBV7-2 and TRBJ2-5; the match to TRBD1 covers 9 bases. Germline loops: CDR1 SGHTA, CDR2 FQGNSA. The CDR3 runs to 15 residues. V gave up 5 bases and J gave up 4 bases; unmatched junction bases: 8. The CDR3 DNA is TGTGCCAGCAGCCAAGGGACAGGGAGGAGAGAGACCCAGTACTTC. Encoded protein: CASSQGTGRRETQYF.